The source of this T cell receptor (beta chain) is a study of beta chain features in type 1 diabetes. Across the study: Healthy donors, compared against patients, showed similar age, gender and cell yields. Findings and caveats of the study: In all four CD4+ subsets, TCRB CDR3 length was significantly, moderately reduced in type 1 diabetes.

CD45RO/CCR7/CD25/CD127/CD95/CD27 staining was used to isolate CD4+ naive, central memory, regulatory and stem cell-like memory cells by sorting. Once sorted, every population was more than 95% pure. Points on this clone: Antigen: not known.

Investigators reverse transcribed all isolated RNA, so they sequenced expressed TCRB transcripts. Deep immunoSEQ sequencing covered naive, central memory and regulatory T cell samples. Produced via immunoSEQ multiplex PCR; TCRdb's table is partial and in-frame only. The sample has about 640,000 clones; roughly 12% are singletons. V shed 6 bases, J shed 3 bases, and the junction held 4 bases outside the gene matches. This CDR3 comprises 13 residues. Per the germline V gene, CDR1 is MDHEN and CDR2 is SYDVKM. The V gene is TRBV28, the J gene TRBJ1-2, with 7 positions matching TRBD1. The sample comprised naive CD4+ T cells from blood. The TCR was taken from a young man with type 1 diabetes. The CDR3, as DNA: TGTGCCAGCAGGGTCGGGACAGACTATGGCTACACCTTC. Residues: CASRVGTDYGYTF.